These 28 T cell receptor beta chains came from one sample sequenced in a study of T-cell memory formation after mild COVID-19. TCRdb called the 5' RACE reads again in MiXCR, with one record for every CDR3 protein. This table holds about 290,000 distinct CDR3 sequences, roughly 15% found once. Sequencing used PBMCs or a T cell subset sorted from them (not recorded which). These receptors came from a young man who had mild COVID-19 (a few samples of this study predate the infection). Cell type and time point are not known.

This clonotype came up a few times. This rearrangement joins TRBV20-1 to TRBJ1-6, with 7 bases identical to TRBD1. V lost 2 bases, J lost 9 bases, and 7 bases stayed unmatched. The CDR3 runs to 14 residues. The germline CDR1 and CDR2 sequences are DFQATT and SNEGSKA (reference sequence). The CDR3 protein is CSARTDRESSPLHF. CDR3 bases: TGCAGTGCTAGAACCGACAGGGAAAGTTCACCCCTCCACTTT.

J is TRBJ2-7 and V is TRBV6-5, with 8 bases lining up with TRBD1. The CDR3 consists of 13 residues. Trimming at V came to 2 bases and at J to 6 bases, leaving 3 bases not matched to a gene. From germline, CDR1 is MNHEY and CDR2 SVGAGI. CDR3 sequence: CASSYQGAFEQYV. CDR3 bases: TGTGCCAGCAGTTACCAGGGGGCGTTCGAGCAGTACGTC.

This sequence joins TRBV6-5 and TRBJ2-5; TRBD2 aligns across 9 bases. The CDR3 loop spans 17 amino acids. Germline V gene sequence: CDR1 MNHEY, CDR2 SVGAGI. The V gene end was trimmed by 2 bases and the J gene end by 7 bases; junction bases not matched to a gene: 14. The CDR3 nucleotides are TGTGCCAGCAGTTACAACGTCCTAGCGGGGTCCCTGGGGACCCAGTACTTC. It is translated as CASSYNVLAGSLGTQYF.

The V gene is TRBV12-3 or TRBV12-4, the J gene TRBJ2-7; a weak D match, TRBD2 (5 bases). The CDR3 is 12 residues long. Trimming took 2 bases from V and 6 from J, leaving 8 bases between them. The CDR3 sequence is CASSLHRGEQYF. The CDR3 DNA follows: TGTGCCAGCAGTTTACACCGGGGCGAGCAGTACTTC.

In this sample, this clonotype turned up many times. V and J are TRBV12-3 or TRBV12-4 and TRBJ2-5, with 10 bases matching TRBD2. The CDR3 is made up of 16 amino acids. The trim removed 2 bases at V and 1 base at J, leaving 4 bases unmatched. The CDR3 sequence is CASSLSGGAPQETQYF. The CDR3 DNA sequence: TGTGCCAGCAGTTTAAGCGGGGGGGCCCCCCAAGAGACCCAGTACTTC.

The rearrangement links TRBV7-9 to TRBJ1-5; D remains unclear. CDR3 length equals 15 residues. V lost 1 base and J lost 4, with 11 bases in between. The germline CDR1 and CDR2 sequences are SEHNR and FQNEAQ (reference sequence). CDR3 in DNA: TGTGCCAGCAGCTTAGGAACAGCGAATAATCAGCCCCAGCATTTT. This gives the protein CASSLGTANNQPQHF. Complete variable domain (other parts from reference TRBV7-9 and TRBJ1-5): DTGVSQNPRHKITKRGQNVTFRCDPISEHNRLYWYRQTLGQGPEFLTYFQNEAQLEKSRLLSDRFSAERPKGSFSTLEIQRTEQGDSAMYLCASSLGTANNQPQHFGDGTRLSIL.

The rearrangement links TRBV2 to TRBJ2-4; possible D gene TRBD2, 6 bases. The V end was cut by 4 bases, the J end by 0 bases, with 13 bases between. The CDR3 is 16 amino acids. Germline V gene sequence: CDR1 SNHLY, CDR2 FYNNEI. The CDR3 loop reads CASSGWGGLAKNIQYF. The CDR3 DNA follows: TGTGCCAGCAGTGGGTGGGGAGGACTAGCCAAAAACATTCAGTACTTC.

The chain employs TRBV7-9 and TRBJ1-1; D not certain. CDR1 is SEHNR, CDR2 FQNEAQ, per germline (reference sequence). V was pared by 3 bases and J by 1 base, with 6 bases between. The CDR3 is 13 amino acids. The CDR3 protein is CASSFTPNTEAFF. CDR3 in DNA: TGTGCCAGCAGCTTCACGCCGAACACTGAAGCTTTCTTT.

The rearrangement joins TRBV5-1 to TRBJ1-2; D is uncertain. The V and J ends lost 0 bases and 0 bases respectively, with 12 bases between them. The CDR3 is 16 amino acids. Germline CDR1 and CDR2: SGHRS and YFSETQ. The CDR3 reads CASSLGTRHANYGYTF. The CDR3 bases are TGCGCCAGCAGCTTGGGTACCCGACATGCTAACTATGGCTACACCTTC. The variable domain in full, completed from reference TRBV5-1 and TRBJ1-2, reads KAGVTQTPRYLIKTRGQQVTLSCSPISGHRSVSWYQQTPGQGLQFLFEYFSETQRNKGNFPGRFSGRQFSNSRSEMNVSTLELGDSALYLCASSLGTRHANYGYTFGSGTRLTVV.

In this sample, this clonotype turned up many times. The chain links TRBV18 to TRBJ1-6, with D maybe TRBD1 (6 bases). CDR3 size: 14 residues. Between the trimmed V and J ends, which lost 2 bases and 7 bases, there was a span of 9 bases. Per the germline V gene, CDR1 is KGHSH and CDR2 is LQKENI. CDR3 in amino acids: CASSPTGRNSPLHF. CDR3 sequence (DNA): TGTGCCAGCTCACCAACAGGGCGAAATTCACCCCTCCACTTT.

The V and J genes are TRBV7-6 and TRBJ2-1; 16 bases align to TRBD2. Germline CDR1 is SGHVS and CDR2 is FNYEAQ. Germline trimming cut 5 bases from V and 16 bases from J; bases unmatched to any gene: 5. This CDR3 spans 13 amino acids. CDR3: CASSGTSGGAQFF. CDR3 bases: TGTGCCAGCAGCGGGACTAGCGGGGGGGCCCAATTCTTC.

The J gene is TRBJ2-1, the V gene TRBV4-1; weak D call: TRBD1 (7 bases). Trimming pared 2 bases from V and 6 bases from J, leaving 17 bases between. The germline V gene encodes CDR1 MGHRA and CDR2 YSYEKL. The CDR3 runs to 16 residues. CDR3 amino acids: CASSQRERGLANEQFF. The CDR3 region has the DNA TGCGCCAGCAGCCAACGGGAGAGGGGGCTCGCCAATGAGCAGTTCTTC.

The CDR3 is CAISETAKGNHTQYF. The DNA of the CDR3 is TGTGCCATCAGTGAGACAGCCAAAGGGAATCATACGCAGTATTTT. The chain uses TRBV10-3 and TRBJ2-3; D not resolved. Germline V CDR1 and CDR2: ENHRY, SYGVKD. The V and J ends lost 2 bases and 7 bases respectively, with 16 bases between them. The CDR3 contains 15 residues.

The rearrangement joins TRBV5-1 to TRBJ1-6; D call uncertain. Per the germline V gene, CDR1 is SGHRS and CDR2 is YFSETQ. The CDR3 extends over 15 amino acids. V was pared by 0 bases and J by 6 bases, with 10 bases between. CDR3 amino acids: CASSLEAIGNSPLHF. The DNA of the CDR3 is TGCGCCAGCAGCTTGGAGGCGATAGGTAATTCACCCCTCCACTTT.

This clonotype was recorded a few times. The genes are TRBV6-6 and TRBJ2-3, with no clear D. CDR1 is MNHNY and CDR2 is SVGAGI in the germline V gene (reference sequence). The V end was cut by 11 bases, the J end by 5 bases, with 20 bases between. The CDR3 runs 14 residues. CDR3 amino acids: CASQVGQRLDTQYF. In nucleotides, the CDR3 is TGTGCCTCCCAAGTGGGCCAGAGACTAGATACGCAGTATTTT.

The chain couples TRBV18 to TRBJ2-1, with a possible D match to TRBD1 (6 bases). Trimming shortened V by 0 bases and J by 5 bases, and 11 bases separated the two germline ends. The CDR3 sequence is 15 residues long. CDR1 and CDR2 (germline): KGHSH, LQKENI. CDR3 bases: TGTGCCAGCTCACCACCGGCACAGGGCGACAATGAGCAGTTCTTC. As protein: CASSPPAQGDNEQFF.

Many counts were recorded for this clonotype. The rearrangement links TRBV7-9 to TRBJ2-5; perhaps TRBD1 as D (6 bases). V gave up 1 base and J gave up 2 bases, with 14 bases separating them. The CDR3 is 16 residues long. Germline CDR1 and CDR2: SEHNR and FQNEAQ (reference sequence). The CDR3 DNA follows: TGTGCCAGCAGCTTAGTGGCCAAAACAGGGCAAGAGACCCAGTACTTC. It translates to CASSLVAKTGQETQYF.

Written as DNA, the CDR3 is TGCAGCGTTGAAGATCGGGACAGCTTTAACCTAAATGAGCAGTTCTTC. It is translated as CSVEDRDSFNLNEQFF. This chain joins TRBV29-1 and TRBJ2-1; 7 bases map to TRBD1. CDR1 and CDR2 (germline): SQVTM, ANQGSEA. V lost 0 bases to trimming and J lost 7 bases; unmatched junction nucleotides: 12. CDR3 length: 16 amino acids.

The chain couples TRBV5-1 to TRBJ1-4; D remains unclear. Germline assignment: CDR1 SGHRS and CDR2 YFSETQ. This CDR3 region has 14 residues. V was cut by 0 bases and J by 8 bases, with 11 bases left in between. This CDR3 reads CASSLEGPGEKLFF. CDR3 DNA sequence: TGCGCCAGCAGCTTGGAAGGGCCCGGGGAAAAACTGTTTTTT.

This clonotype was found a few times. The chain links TRBV2 to TRBJ2-4; D may be TRBD1 or TRBD2 (5 bases each). This CDR3 is 16 amino acids long. In germline, CDR1 is SNHLY, CDR2 FYNNEI. Trimming stripped 8 bases from V and 0 bases from J, with 17 bases between. The CDR3 nucleotides are TGTGCCAGCGGGGGTGGTATAAACACAGCCAAAAACATTCAGTACTTC. Translated: CASGGGINTAKNIQYF.

This chain links TRBV6-5 with TRBJ2-7; weak D call: TRBD2 (6 bases). Trimming took 7 bases from V and 5 from J, leaving 18 bases between them. Germline V gene data show CDR1 as MNHEY and CDR2 as SVGAGI. The CDR3 sequence is 14 residues long. This chain's CDR3 is CASKIPGGIDEQYV. Here the CDR3 DNA reads TGTGCCAGCAAGATCCCCGGCGGGATTGACGAGCAGTACGTC.

The genes are TRBV7-9 and TRBJ2-3, with TRBD2 matching 11 bases. After removal of 7 bases from V and 0 bases from J, the junction contained 12 bases not matched to a gene. The germline V gene has CDR1 SEHNR and CDR2 FQNEAQ (reference sequence). The CDR3 length is 18 residues. The CDR3 region has the DNA TGTGCCAGCAAAACCTCCATCCGGACTAGCGGGAGCACAGATACGCAGTATTTT. Translation: CASKTSIRTSGSTDTQYF.

This clonotype was observed a handful of times. The rearrangement joins TRBV7-9 to TRBJ1-1, with TRBD1 matching over 9 bases. Germline V gene data show CDR1 as SEHNR and CDR2 as FQNEAQ (reference sequence). CDR3 size: 14 residues. With 5 bases clipped from V and 5 bases from J, the junction kept 6 bases outside the gene matches. The CDR3 DNA reads TGTGCCAGCAGCGCGGGACAGGGCCCAACTGAAGCTTTCTTT. It is translated as CASSAGQGPTEAFF.

This clonotype has ten or more counts. This chain joins TRBV6-5 and TRBJ1-3; 7 bases are shared with TRBD1. This CDR3 contains 17 residues. The V gene end was trimmed by 4 bases and the J gene end by 0 bases; junction bases not matched to a gene: 9. The germline V gene encodes CDR1 MNHEY and CDR2 SVGAGI. CDR3 DNA: TGTGCCAGCAGTTCCTATACAGGGGTGACCTCTGGAAACACCATATATTTT. Its protein is CASSSYTGVTSGNTIYF.

The rearrangement uses TRBV4-1 and TRBJ2-5, with 8 positions matching TRBD1. From germline, CDR1 is MGHRA and CDR2 YSYEKL. This CDR3 region has 16 residues. V lost 1 base to trimming and J lost 5 bases; unmatched junction nucleotides: 9. CDR3 in amino acids: CASSQVPRQGYETQYF. As DNA, the CDR3 is TGCGCCAGCAGCCAAGTGCCCCGACAGGGGTACGAGACCCAGTACTTC.

This clonotype was detected a few times. The gene calls are TRBV4-2 and TRBJ1-2, with D possibly TRBD1 on 6 matching bases. In germline, CDR1 is LGHNA, CDR2 YNFKEQ. The germline V and J ends were trimmed by 3 bases and 2 bases, with 10 bases remaining between them. The CDR3 spans 14 residues. In DNA, the CDR3 is TGTGCCAGCAGCCACCTAACAGGGAACTATGGCTACACCTTC. This encodes CASSHLTGNYGYTF.

The V gene is TRBV20-1, the J gene TRBJ2-7; D may be TRBD2 (6 bases). The ends were cut back, 3 bases at V and 1 base at J, with 10 bases in the middle. This CDR3 has 13 residues. CDR1 is DFQATT, CDR2 SNEGSKA, per germline (reference sequence). The CDR3, as DNA: TGCAGTGCTAGGGGAGGCGGGTCCTACGAGCAGTACTTC. Translating gives CSARGGGSYEQYF.

The sample holds a few counts of this clonotype. DNA of the CDR3: TGCGCCAGCAGCCCATCGAGTAGTCAAGAGACCCAGTACTTC. It translates to CASSPSSSQETQYF. V gene TRBV5-1 combines with J gene TRBJ2-5; D call uncertain. Trimming shortened V by 4 bases and J by 2 bases, and 12 bases separated the two germline ends. This CDR3 is 14 amino acids long. The V gene's germline CDR1 is SGHRS and CDR2 YFSETQ.